This T cell receptor beta chain was retrieved from a study of vaccination and CD4 T cells after COVID-19. As concerns this clonotype: Its target is unknown.

Germline-derived CDR1 and CDR2 are WSHSY and SAAADI. The CDR3 spans 12 residues. Trimming took off 6 bases at V and 3 bases at J, with 9 bases between the two ends. Treatment specified: roughly 10-day PBMC culture with coronavirus spike peptide pools or control peptides (ViraFEST assay). Sequencing of the DNA from cultured CD4+ T cells was carried out with the Oncomine TCR Beta short-read assay. MiXCR was run by TCRdb on the PCR reads, yielding one entry per CDR3 protein. The sample has about 20,000 distinct CDR3 sequences, 23% seen once. Specimen: cultured CD4+ T cells from blood. This TCR came from a human donor with COVID-19. The chain is built from TRBV10-2 and TRBJ2-7; no clear D gene. The CDR3 spells CASSSQSYEQYF. In nucleotides, the CDR3 is TGCGCCAGCAGCTCCCAGAGCTACGAGCAGTACTTC.